The next 14 T cell receptor beta chains were all read from a single sample in a study of cytomegalovirus exposure and HLA in healthy donors. PCR involved 60 Vbeta and 13 Jbeta primers. Sequencing was performed with immunoSEQ multiplex PCR; in TCRdb, only in-frame clones are kept and a portion is missing. This table has around 130,000 clones, approximately 81% appearing once. Material for sequencing was PBMCs. The receptors come from a man between 18 and 29 years old in good health and CMV-seronegative.

This clone turned up a few times. The V call is TRBV6-5, the J call TRBJ1-2; a weak D match, TRBD1 (5 bases). This CDR3 spans 15 amino acids. Deletions cut 2 bases from V and 8 bases from J, with 18 bases between. Germline assignment: CDR1 MNHEY and CDR2 SVGAGI. The CDR3 sequence is CASSYRGGGKEGYTF. The CDR3 DNA reads as TGTGCCAGCAGTTACCGGGGGGGAGGGAAGGAAGGCTACACCTTC.

In the case of this clone: Other nucleotide sequences from this sample produce the same CDR3. This chain joins TRBV27 and TRBJ1-5; TRBD1 is a possible D gene (5 bases). This CDR3 spans 14 amino acids. V lost 1 base and J 4 bases, leaving 8 bases between the germline ends. The germline V gene encodes CDR1 MNHEY and CDR2 SMNVEV (reference sequence). CDR3 residues: CASSLFQGNQPQHF. The DNA of the CDR3 is TGTGCCAGCAGTTTATTTCAGGGTAATCAGCCCCAGCATTTT.

The rearrangement joins TRBV5-4 to TRBJ2-5, with 13 nucleotides matching TRBD2. The CDR3 consists of 17 residues. V gave up 4 bases and J gave up 0 bases; unmatched junction bases: 6. The germline V gene encodes CDR1 SGHNT and CDR2 YYREEE (reference sequence). CDR3: CASSRGLAGRYQETQYF. The CDR3 nucleotides read TGTGCCAGCAGCCGGGGACTAGCGGGGCGATACCAAGAGACCCAGTACTTC.

The CDR3 sequence: CASSISMRRELFF. For the CDR3, the DNA is TGTGCCAGTAGTATCTCAATGCGCCGGGAGCTGTTTTTT. This rearrangement joins TRBV19 to TRBJ2-2; D is ambiguous. CDR1 and CDR2 from the germline V gene are LNHDA and SQIVND (reference sequence). The CDR3 is 13 amino acids. V was shortened by 3 bases and J by 9 bases, with 11 bases between the two germline ends.

V gene TRBV6-5 combines with J gene TRBJ2-3; TRBD2 matches at 13 bases. This CDR3 has 15 residues. V shed 5 bases and J 7 bases; nucleotides not matched to a gene: 6. CDR1 and CDR2 from the germline V gene are MNHEY and SVGAGI. The CDR3 here is CASSTTSGGANTQYF. The CDR3 region has the DNA TGTGCCAGCAGTACTACTAGCGGGGGGGCCAATACGCAGTATTTT.

The genes are TRBV5-8 and TRBJ1-1; D gene ambiguous. V lost 4 bases and J lost 3, with 4 bases in between. In germline, CDR1 is SGHTS, CDR2 YDEGEE. The CDR3 extends over 11 amino acids. The CDR3 DNA is TGTGCCAGCAGCCCTGACACTGAAGCTTTCTTT. Amino acid sequence: CASSPDTEAFF.

The genes are TRBV4-3 and TRBJ1-1; D perhaps matches TRBD1 (5 bases). This CDR3 comprises 14 residues. The V gene lost 0 bases and the J gene lost 6 bases, with 11 bases spanning the gap. Looked up from germline, CDR1 is LGHNA and CDR2 is YSLEER. The CDR3 is CASSQEPGRAEAFF. The CDR3 DNA reads as TGCGCCAGCAGCCAAGAACCAGGGCGAGCTGAAGCTTTCTTT.

The CDR3 sequence: CATSLQGYNQPQHF. CDR3 bases: TGTGCCACCAGCCTACAGGGGTACAATCAGCCCCAGCATTTT. V is TRBV15 and J is TRBJ1-5; 7 bases line up with TRBD1. The germline gives CDR1 LNHNV, CDR2 YYDKDF (reference sequence). This CDR3 has 14 residues. V trimming: 5 bases; J trimming: 3 bases; junction bases outside the gene matches: 4.

This clone showed up just a few times. The sample carries other DNA sequences with the same CDR3. J is TRBJ1-1 and V is TRBV27, with 9 bases identical to TRBD1. The CDR3 totals 13 residues. Per the germline V gene, CDR1 is MNHEY and CDR2 is SMNVEV (reference sequence). V lost 8 bases and J lost 3; bases outside the gene matches: 4. This CDR3 reads CASRRTGDTEAFF. CDR3 coding DNA: TGTGCCAGCCGTCGGACAGGGGACACTGAAGCTTTCTTT.

The rearrangement links TRBV6-5 to TRBJ1-2, with 9 positions matching TRBD1. CDR1 and CDR2 from the germline V gene are MNHEY and SVGAGI. The CDR3 sequence is 12 residues long. The junction had 5 bases not matched to a gene; V was cut back by 6 bases and J by 9 bases. This CDR3 is CASRPNRGRYTF. CDR3 nucleotide sequence: TGTGCCAGCAGACCCAACAGGGGGCGCTACACCTTC.

The chain uses TRBV5-1 and TRBJ2-5; TRBD2 might be the D (5 bases). Trimming took off 4 bases at V and 5 bases at J, with 15 bases between the two ends. Germline assignment: CDR1 SGHRS and CDR2 YFSETQ. The CDR3 consists of 14 residues. The CDR3 protein is CASSIGLGGETQYF. The CDR3 DNA reads TGCGCCAGCAGCATTGGACTGGGCGGGGAGACCCAGTACTTC.

This clone appeared once. This rearrangement joins TRBV2 to TRBJ1-2, with D unresolved. The germline gives CDR1 SNHLY, CDR2 FYNNEI. CDR3 length: 15 residues. Trimming shortened V by 9 bases and J by 1 base, and 18 bases separated the two germline ends. Written as DNA, the CDR3 is TGTGCCAGATTAGGACTGTCTGAGCTTAACTATGGCTACACCTTC. Translated: CARLGLSELNYGYTF.

This rearrangement joins TRBV25-1 to TRBJ2-2; D remains ambiguous. This CDR3 has 14 residues. Per germline, CDR1 MGHDK and CDR2 SYGVNS. Between the trimmed V and J ends, which lost 4 bases and 0 bases, there was a span of 6 bases. The CDR3 spells CASSVRANTGELFF. The CDR3 DNA reads TGTGCCAGCAGTGTTCGAGCGAACACCGGGGAGCTGTTTTTT.

The CDR3 sequence: CASNGQGSEGYTF. As DNA, the CDR3 is TGTGCCAGCAACGGACAGGGATCGGAGGGCTACACCTTC. The chain employs TRBV6-6 and TRBJ1-2, with 8 positions matching TRBD1. V shed 7 bases, J shed 8 bases, and the junction held 9 bases outside the gene matches. The CDR3 has 13 amino acids. Germline CDR1 is MNHNY and CDR2 is SVGAGI (reference sequence).